Detailed here is one T cell receptor beta chain. The specificity of this receptor is unknown. Per-nucleotide qualities are absent, and no much larger clonotype sits a single base away. The CDR3 regions of human TCRbeta chains were analyzed by immunosequencing. The source study handled its data this way. Repertoire TCRs were checked for matches against a reference library of SARS-CoV-2-specific TCRs that had been generated using the MIRA antigen-specificity platform. Breadth was defined as the fraction of unique TCRs that were SARS-CoV-2-associated, and depth was defined as the fraction of total T cells that were SARS-CoV-2-associated. Using the MIRA data, each spike-specific TCR was assigned both to the spike region to which the TCR was reactive and to a CD4 or CD8 class. Log10-transformed breadth and depth values were compared by one-way ANOVA with Sidak's multiple comparisons tests. TCRdb limited this immuneACCESS table to in-frame rearrangements with V and J called. A share of clones is missing; checked studies link under half to unresolved V genes, and the rest is unexplained. The V and J calls and clone size were taken over from that table, and D and trimming were inferred from the DNA. This sample gives about 140,000 clones in total; just over 90% of them show up just once. 0.7% to 1% of the sample lies in the top ten.

CDR1 is given as SGHRS and CDR2 as YFSETQ, both from the germline V gene. Relative to germline, V is missing 0 bases and J is missing 4 bases, with 7 bases of the junction outside any gene match. The CDR3 runs 16 residues from the cysteine to the phenylalanine. CDR3 DNA only is kept here, 48 bases in frame from base 1. This record belongs to a study of T cell responses to AZD1222 COVID-19 vaccine (dated by TCRdb to about 2021). General notes on the study: TCR sequencing covered more than 230 trial participants: 200 to 220 given two doses of AZD1222 and around 25 given two doses of MenACWY control vaccine. Trial participants were enrolled by age into 18-55, 56-69 and 70-plus year subgroups, with 148, 28 and 57 TCR-sequenced participants respectively. What the authors observed across the whole study: In the small 56-69-year group, the increase in depth fell short of significance, most likely because of low power. CD4 TCRs associated with the vaccine covered the entire spike protein, and the dominant responses were in regions 160-218 and 743-854. Spike-specific TCR breadth and depth rose significantly after two AZD1222 doses compared with day 0 and with MenACWY recipients. Because no day 14 peak-response samples were available, repertoires were characterized only after the peak T cell response. Epitopes outside the regions mutated in the B.1.351 and B.1.1.7 variants were reportedly recognized by nearly half of the unique spike-specific TCRs. Participants were mostly white British, with more females than males. The authors suggested clonal diversity may have been underestimated. Conclusions about previously exposed vaccinees were limited because only five to seven AZD1222 recipients were SARS-CoV-2 seropositive at baseline.

Interpreted using the paper, the time point label stands for: baseline before first vaccination. The treatment or condition label, as the study defines it: meningococcal conjugate vaccine given as trial control. Samples from vaccinated people were obtained from the UK trials COV001 and COV002, which included a single-blind randomized controlled phase 2/3 trial of AZD1222 (ChAdOx1 nCoV-19) in healthy adults. For TCRbeta chain sequencing, PBMC samples were collected from trial participants at day 0 and at day 28 after the second dose. This TCR derives from an adult in good health. The rearrangement joined TRBV5-1 to TRBJ2-1; a stretch of 7 junction bases matches TRBD2. This sample comprised peripheral blood, obtained on day 0 of MenACWY control vaccination. The DNA is as follows: TGCGCCAGCAGCTTGGAAACAGCGGGGATTTACAATGAGCAGTTCTTC. Its amino acids are CASSLETAGIYNEQFF. Full variable domain (CDR3 extended with the reference TRBV5-1 and TRBJ2-1 proteins): KAGVTQTPRYLIKTRGQQVTLSCSPISGHRSVSWYQQTPGQGLQFLFEYFSETQRNKGNFPGRFSGRQFSNSRSEMNVSTLELGDSALYLCASSLETAGIYNEQFFGPGTRLTVL.